Shown below are 21 T cell receptor beta chains from a single sample sequenced in a study of T cell repertoires in cytomegalovirus infection. TCRdb passed the reads through MiXCR, listing each CDR3 protein once. The data hold about 220,000 distinct CDR3 sequences, with approximately 40% observed a single time. These receptors have no identified antigens. Here the sequenced sample was CD8+ T cells from cultured PBMCs, taken from culture after CMV antigen stimulation. These receptors all come from a human donor in good health (CMV status not recorded). Some clones in this sample may be carry-over from other donors' samples.

The chain joins TRBV7-8 to TRBJ2-7, with D possibly matching TRBD1 (6 bases). This CDR3 region has 14 residues. The germline gives CDR1 SGHVS, CDR2 FQNEAQ. Trimming removed 1 base at V and 4 bases at J, with 11 bases between. This CDR3 reads CASSLEGTQYEQYF. CDR3 coding DNA: TGTGCCAGCAGCTTAGAGGGGACACAATACGAGCAGTACTTC.

This chain links TRBV7-2 with TRBJ2-6; no clear D. Germline V gene sequence: CDR1 SGHTA, CDR2 FQGNSA. V was trimmed by 2 bases and J by 2 bases, leaving 4 bases between them. The CDR3 covers 14 residues. In DNA form, the CDR3 reads TGTGCCAGCAGCTTATACCCTGGGGCCAACGTCCTGACTTTC. It encodes CASSLYPGANVLTF. Based on the CDR3 plus reference TRBV7-2 and TRBJ2-6, the full variable domain is GAGVSQSPSNKVTEKGKDVELRCDPISGHTALYWYRQSLGQGLEFLIYFQGNSAPDKSGLPSDRFSAERTGGSVSTLTIQRTQQEDSAVYLCASSLYPGANVLTFGAGSRLTVL.

V usage is TRBV2 and J usage is TRBJ2-3; D is ambiguous. Trimming removed 3 bases from V and 6 bases from J, with 7 bases in between. The CDR3 has 12 amino acids. Germline CDR1 and CDR2: SNHLY and FYNNEI. In DNA form, the CDR3 reads TGTGCCAGCAGTGACCCTCCGGATACGCAGTATTTT. Translated, it gives CASSDPPDTQYF.

There are a few counts of this clonotype. V gene TRBV27 combines with J gene TRBJ2-1; weak D call: TRBD1 (5 bases). The CDR3 loop spans 12 amino acids. CDR1 and CDR2 (germline): MNHEY, SMNVEV (reference sequence). The V end lost 7 bases, the J end lost 6 bases, and 10 bases lay between the germline ends. CDR3 loop: CASMGQINEQFF. The CDR3 DNA reads as TGTGCCAGCATGGGGCAGATCAATGAGCAGTTCTTC.

This clonotype was detected ten times or more. The rearrangement uses TRBV5-6 and TRBJ1-1; D is uncertain. Germline CDR1 reads SGHDT; CDR2 reads YYEEEE. The CDR3 has 16 residues. Trimming stripped 0 bases from V and 0 bases from J, with 12 bases between. CDR3 in DNA: TGTGCCAGCAGCTTGGACCCGGGGATCATGAACACTGAAGCTTTCTTT. Its protein is CASSLDPGIMNTEAFF.

This clonotype was recorded at least ten times. V usage is TRBV28 and J usage is TRBJ2-2; 8 nucleotides agree with TRBD2. This CDR3 has 14 amino acids. Germline CDR1 and CDR2: MDHEN and SYDVKM. Trimming took 7 bases from V and 7 from J; bases not matched to a gene: 8. As DNA, the CDR3 is TGTGCCAGCACCTTCGCCGGGGGGGACGGGGAGCTGTTTTTT. It is translated as CASTFAGGDGELFF. Drawing the rest from reference TRBV28 and TRBJ2-2, the complete variable domain is DVKVTQSSRYLVKRTGEKVFLECVQDMDHENMFWYRQDPGLGLRLIYFSYDVKMKEKGDIPEGYSVSREKKERFSLILESASTNQTSMYLCASTFAGGDGELFFGEGSRLTVL.

V and J are TRBV19 and TRBJ1-4, with a weak D call TRBD1 (6 bases). Trimming left V 7 bases short and J 7 bases short, with 16 bases between. The CDR3 covers 14 residues. The germline V gene has CDR1 LNHDA and CDR2 SQIVND (reference sequence). CDR3 loop: CASTDVGAGEKLFF. The CDR3 coding sequence is TGTGCCAGTACCGACGTGGGGGCTGGTGAAAAACTGTTTTTT.

The CDR3 coding sequence is TGTGCCAGCAGTTACCTCGGGGGACTAGCGACGGGCGAGCAGTACTTC. Encoded protein: CASSYLGGLATGEQYF. The gene calls are TRBV6-1 and TRBJ2-7; 10 bases agree with TRBD2. CDR3 length equals 16 residues. The germline CDR1 and CDR2 sequences are MNHNS and SASEGT. J lost 6 bases, V lost 5 bases, and 13 bases had no gene match.

This clonotype was counted ten times or more. The chain combines TRBV2 with TRBJ2-2; TRBD2 might be the D (5 bases). CDR1 is SNHLY and CDR2 is FYNNEI in the germline V gene. The germline V and J ends were trimmed by 8 bases and 2 bases, with 15 bases remaining between them. This CDR3 spans 15 amino acids. This CDR3 reads CASLTLRGNTGELFF. The DNA for the CDR3 is TGTGCCAGCTTGACCCTCCGGGGAAACACCGGGGAGCTGTTTTTT. Full variable domain (missing parts from reference TRBV2 and TRBJ2-2): EPEVTQTPSHQVTQMGQEVILRCVPISNHLYFYWYRQILGQKVEFLVSFYNNEISEKSEIFDDQFSVERPDGSNFTLKIRSTKLEDSAMYFCASLTLRGNTGELFFGEGSRLTVL.

The chain recombines TRBV7-6 with TRBJ2-7; maybe TRBD2 (5 bases). The V gene's germline CDR1 is SGHVS and CDR2 FNYEAQ. Trimming took off 5 bases at V and 8 bases at J, with 25 bases between the two ends. The CDR3 spans 16 residues. The DNA of the CDR3 is TGTGCCAGCAGCCCAGGACGAGGGTTGACTAAATACAAGCAGTACTTC. This translates into CASSPGRGLTKYKQYF.

The chain has TRBV7-3 and TRBJ1-2; weak D call: TRBD1 (6 bases). This CDR3 contains 18 residues. Germline values: CDR1 SGHTA, CDR2 FQGTGA. Trimming pared 3 bases from V and 6 bases from J, leaving 26 bases between. CDR3 protein: CASSFNTGQPFRTNGYTF. The CDR3 region has the DNA TGTGCCAGCAGCTTTAACACTGGACAGCCCTTCAGGACCAATGGCTACACCTTC.

The rearrangement uses TRBV7-9 and TRBJ2-7; 13 nucleotides match TRBD2. Germline V gene sequence: CDR1 SEHNR, CDR2 FQNEAQ (reference sequence). V was pared by 1 base and J by 3 bases, with 6 bases of the junction left unmatched. The CDR3 sequence is 17 residues long. CDR3 protein: CASSLERGTSGIYEQYF. The CDR3 DNA reads as TGTGCCAGCAGCTTAGAGAGGGGGACTAGCGGGATCTACGAGCAGTACTTC. The full variable domain, its missing parts supplied by reference TRBV7-9 and TRBJ2-7, is DTGVSQNPRHKITKRGQNVTFRCDPISEHNRLYWYRQTLGQGPEFLTYFQNEAQLEKSRLLSDRFSAERPKGSFSTLEIQRTEQGDSAMYLCASSLERGTSGIYEQYFGPGTRLTVT.

This clonotype was counted many times. This chain uses TRBV6-5 with TRBJ2-7, with a weak D call TRBD2 (6 bases). The germline V gene encodes CDR1 MNHEY and CDR2 SVGAGI. V was shortened by 7 bases and J by 5 bases, with 18 bases between the two germline ends. The CDR3 spans 14 residues. This CDR3 is CASTSRDWVDEQYF. CDR3 DNA sequence: TGTGCCAGCACGTCCCGGGACTGGGTGGACGAGCAGTACTTC.

Concerning this clonotype itself: The junction and the germline gene differ at one end; a read error may be behind it. The chain joins TRBV7-6 to TRBJ2-1, with TRBD2 matching over 7 bases. This CDR3 contains 16 residues. Germline lookup yields CDR1 SGHVS and CDR2 FNYEAQ. CDR3 protein: CASSPYPAGPLDEQFF. The DNA of the CDR3 is TGTGCTAGCAGCCCATACCCAGCGGGACCCCTTGATGAGCAGTTCTTC.

The chain is built from TRBV4-1 and TRBJ2-3, with TRBD2 matching 8 bases. This CDR3 has 17 residues. The junction had 5 bases not matched to a gene; V was cut back by 0 bases and J by 0 bases. The germline CDR1 and CDR2 sequences are MGHRA and YSYEKL. CDR3 sequence reads: CASSQERRGASTDTQYF. For the CDR3, the DNA is TGCGCCAGCAGCCAAGAAAGGCGGGGGGCTAGCACAGATACGCAGTATTTT.

This clonotype came up many times. The chain recombines TRBV6-1 with TRBJ2-1, with TRBD2 identical over 7 bases. There are 17 residues in the CDR3. Germline-derived CDR1 and CDR2 are MNHNS and SASEGT. With V trimmed by 2 bases and J by 0 bases, 7 bases remained unmatched. CDR3 residues: CASSEFSGGYSYNEQFF. The CDR3 DNA follows: TGTGCCAGCAGTGAATTTTCGGGAGGATACTCCTACAATGAGCAGTTCTTC.

This clonotype was picked up a small number of times. This chain uses TRBV7-2 with TRBJ2-1; 8 nucleotides align to TRBD2. The germline V gene encodes CDR1 SGHTA and CDR2 FQGNSA. Trimming removed 2 bases from V and 8 bases from J; junction bases left unmatched: 17. This CDR3 spans 18 amino acids. CDR3 nucleotide sequence: TGTGCCAGCAGCTTACTAGCTTTGCGGGAGGACCGAGACGATGAGCAGTTCTTC. This codes for CASSLLALREDRDDEQFF.

The chain couples TRBV27 to TRBJ1-1; weak D call: TRBD1 (6 bases). Germline CDR1 reads MNHEY; CDR2 reads SMNVEV (reference sequence). The CDR3 is made up of 14 amino acids. The V end was cut by 8 bases, the J end by 6 bases, with 19 bases between. The CDR3 spells CASLSRGGLAEAFF. Written as DNA, the CDR3 is TGTGCCAGCCTCTCCCGTGGGGGGCTAGCTGAAGCTTTCTTT.

J is TRBJ2-7 and V is TRBV20-1; 7 positions agree with TRBD2. The CDR3 is 13 residues long. Trimming at V came to 3 bases and at J to 1 base, leaving 3 bases not matched to a gene. Germline CDR1 reads DFQATT; CDR2 reads SNEGSKA (reference sequence). The CDR3 nucleotides read TGCAGTGCTAGGGCGGGGGTGTCCTACGAGCAGTACTTC. The encoded protein is CSARAGVSYEQYF.

The V gene is TRBV28, the J gene TRBJ2-5, with 8 nucleotides matching TRBD2. CDR1 is MDHEN and CDR2 is SYDVKM in the germline V gene. There are 14 residues in the CDR3. The J segment lost 5 bases and the V segment lost 5 bases, leaving 7 bases of the junction unmatched. The CDR3 sequence is CASSPDGGVETQYF. CDR3 nucleotides: TGTGCCAGCAGTCCCGACGGGGGGGTCGAGACCCAGTACTTC.

The genes are TRBV7-3 and TRBJ2-7, with D unclear. There are 16 residues in the CDR3. The V gene's germline CDR1 is SGHTA and CDR2 FQGTGA. The V and J ends lost 5 bases and 4 bases respectively, with 21 bases between them. CDR3 in amino acids: CASSPPDDTRFYEQYF. The CDR3 bases are TGTGCCAGCAGCCCTCCGGATGACACTCGGTTTTACGAGCAGTACTTC. The complete variable domain, with remaining parts taken from reference TRBV7-3 and TRBJ2-7, reads GAGVSQTPSNKVTEKGKYVELRCDPISGHTALYWYRQSLGQGPEFLIYFQGTGAADDSGLPNDRFFAVRPEGSVSTLKIQRTERGDSAVYLCASSPPDDTRFYEQYFGPGTRLTVT.